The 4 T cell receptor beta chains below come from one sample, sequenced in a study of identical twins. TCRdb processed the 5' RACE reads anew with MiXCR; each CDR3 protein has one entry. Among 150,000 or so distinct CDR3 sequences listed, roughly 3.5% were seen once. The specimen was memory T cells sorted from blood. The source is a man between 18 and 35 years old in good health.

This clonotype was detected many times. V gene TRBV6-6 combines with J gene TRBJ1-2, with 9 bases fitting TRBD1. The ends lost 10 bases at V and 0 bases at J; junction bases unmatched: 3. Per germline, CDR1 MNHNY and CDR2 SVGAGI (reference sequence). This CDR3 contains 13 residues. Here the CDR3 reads CANRQGANYGYTF. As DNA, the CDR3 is TGTGCCAACAGACAGGGGGCTAACTATGGCTACACCTTC.

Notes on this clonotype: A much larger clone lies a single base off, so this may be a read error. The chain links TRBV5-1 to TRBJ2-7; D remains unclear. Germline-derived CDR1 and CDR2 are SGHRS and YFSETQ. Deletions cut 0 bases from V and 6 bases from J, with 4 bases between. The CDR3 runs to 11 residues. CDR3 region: CASSLVGEQYF. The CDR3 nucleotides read TGCGCCAGCAGCTTGGTAGGCGAGCAGTACTTC. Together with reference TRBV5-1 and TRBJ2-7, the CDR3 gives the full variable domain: KAGVTQTPRYLIKTRGQQVTLSCSPISGHRSVSWYQQTPGQGLQFLFEYFSETQRNKGNFPGRFSGRQFSNSRSEMNVSTLELGDSALYLCASSLVGEQYFGPGTRLTVT.

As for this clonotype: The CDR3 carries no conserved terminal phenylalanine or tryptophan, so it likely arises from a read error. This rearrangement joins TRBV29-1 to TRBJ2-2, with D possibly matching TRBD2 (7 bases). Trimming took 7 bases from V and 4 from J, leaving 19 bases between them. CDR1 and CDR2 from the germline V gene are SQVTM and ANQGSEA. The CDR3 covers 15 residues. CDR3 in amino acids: CSALGEGGGTGELFC. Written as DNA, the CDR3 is TGCAGCGCCTTAGGGGAGGGAGGGGGCACCGGGGAGCTGTTTTGT.

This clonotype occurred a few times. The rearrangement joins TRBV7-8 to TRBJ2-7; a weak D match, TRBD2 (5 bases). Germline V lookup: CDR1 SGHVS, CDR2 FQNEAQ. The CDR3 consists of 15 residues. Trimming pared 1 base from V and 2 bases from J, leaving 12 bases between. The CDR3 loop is CASSLGASTAYEQYF. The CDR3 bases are TGTGCCAGCAGCTTAGGAGCTAGCACCGCCTACGAGCAGTACTTC.